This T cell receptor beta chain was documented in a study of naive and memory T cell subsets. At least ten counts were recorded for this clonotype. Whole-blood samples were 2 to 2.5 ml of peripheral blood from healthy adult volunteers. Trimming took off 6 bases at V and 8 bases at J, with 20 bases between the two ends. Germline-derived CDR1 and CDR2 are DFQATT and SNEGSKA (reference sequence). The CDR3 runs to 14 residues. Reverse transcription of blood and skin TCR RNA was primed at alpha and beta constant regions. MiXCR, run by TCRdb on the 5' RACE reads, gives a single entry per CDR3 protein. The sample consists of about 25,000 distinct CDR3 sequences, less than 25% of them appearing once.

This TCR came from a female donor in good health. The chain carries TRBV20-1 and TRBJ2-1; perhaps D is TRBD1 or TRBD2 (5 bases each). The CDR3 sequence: CSASIRFMGDEQFF. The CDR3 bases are TGCAGTGCGAGTATTAGGTTTATGGGGGATGAGCAGTTCTTC.